This T cell receptor beta chain was obtained from a study of tumor-infiltrating lymphocytes in localized non-small cell lung cancer. This CDR3 has 15 amino acids. The germline V gene encodes CDR1 KGHSH and CDR2 LQKENI. V lost 6 bases and J 5 bases, leaving 19 bases between the germline ends. Assay used: immunoSEQ multiplex PCR; TCRdb lists only in-frame clones, some missing. The sample yields about 8,900 clones, 65% to 70% seen once. This receptor was obtained from a human donor with non-small cell lung cancer. The sample taken for sequencing was uninvolved lung tissue not adjacent to the tumor. The V gene is TRBV18, the J gene TRBJ2-5, with D possibly being TRBD2 (5 bases). In nucleotides, the CDR3 is TGTGCCAGCTCGAAATCGGGGAGCTCCGGGGAGACCCAGTACTTC. Translated, it gives CASSKSGSSGETQYF. The whole variable domain, remainder taken from reference TRBV18 and TRBJ2-5, is NAGVMQNPRHLVRRRGQEARLRCSPMKGHSHVYWYRQLPEEGLKFMVYLQKENIIDESGMPKERFSAEFPKEGPSILRIQQVVRGDSAAYFCASSKSGSSGETQYFGPGTRLLVL.